The present TCR beta chain was sequenced within a study of spatial heterogeneity in lung cancer. Time point given: sample taken at primary tumor resection. Frozen PBMC, nontumor lung or tumor provided whole RNA, which was sequenced unsorted. The donors, fewer than 90 patients with untreated early-stage non-small cell lung cancer, provided the samples. TCRdb recomputed calls from the 5' RACE reads with MiXCR, one row per CDR3 protein. In the table there are approximately 52,000 distinct CDR3 sequences, over 4.5% of which are singletons. Trimming took 2 bases from V and 4 from J; bases not matched to a gene: 3. This CDR3 has 14 residues. In germline, CDR1 is SGHRS, CDR2 YFSETQ.

The chain couples TRBV5-1 to TRBJ2-5, with 9 bases matching TRBD2. The clonotype was recovered from a male donor with early-stage non-small cell lung cancer. The sample in question was PBMCs, obtained at surgery. CDR3 sequence: CASSLKLAGETQYF. CDR3 in DNA: TGCGCCAGCAGCTTAAAACTAGCGGGAGAGACCCAGTACTTC. Full variable domain (remainder filled in from reference TRBV5-1 and TRBJ2-5): KAGVTQTPRYLIKTRGQQVTLSCSPISGHRSVSWYQQTPGQGLQFLFEYFSETQRNKGNFPGRFSGRQFSNSRSEMNVSTLELGDSALYLCASSLKLAGETQYFGPGTRLLVL.